The rows below give T cell receptor beta chains drawn from one sample of a study of cytomegalovirus exposure and HLA in healthy donors. TCRdb's table, derived via immunoSEQ multiplex PCR, lists solely in-frame clones and lacks some. The sample contains roughly 70,000 clones, around four fifths of which appear only once. The specimen sequenced was PBMCs. All receptors derive from a man between 25 and 39 years old in good health and CMV-seronegative. Both conserved end residues are part of each CDR3. Fields, in order: clone size, D gene, J gene, V gene, CDR3 DNA, CDR3 protein. D genes are given only for firm matches. A clone size is listed for some rows: how often the clone was seen (once, few, many), or a class if it is expanded.

>once|.|TRBJ2-5|TRBV2
TGTGCCAGCAGTTCTAACGACCAAGAGACCCAGTACTTC
CASSSNDQETQYF
>.|.|TRBJ2-5|TRBV29-1
TGCAGCGTCCAAGCCTTTGACAGGTCATCGGAGACCCAGTACTTC
CSVQAFDRSSETQYF
>.|TRBD2|TRBJ2-3|TRBV7-2
TGTGCCAGCAGCTTGGGGGGGACTAGCGGGAACACAGATACGCAGTATTTT
CASSLGGTSGNTDTQYF
>.|TRBD1|TRBJ1-3|TRBV7-3
TGTGCCAGCAGTACAGGGGCTGGAAACACCATATATTTT
CASSTGAGNTIYF
>.|.|TRBJ2-1|TRBV15
TGTGCCACCAGCAGAGAAGAAGGTGTAGTGGGGGGATTTATTATTTATGAGCAGTTCTTC
CATSREEGVVGGFIIYEQFF
>.|TRBD1|TRBJ2-1|TRBV11-2
TGTGCCAGCAGCTCGACAGGGGATGAGCAGTTCTTC
CASSSTGDEQFF
>.|.|TRBJ2-7|TRBV9
TGTGCCAGCAGCGTTGTCAAACTCGAGCAGTACTTC
CASSVVKLEQYF
>.|TRBD2|TRBJ2-3|TRBV6-4
TGTGCCAGCAGTGACTCGGGGACTAGCGGGGGGCCCGATACGCAGTATTTT
CASSDSGTSGGPDTQYF
>.|.|TRBJ1-4|TRBV29-1
TGCAGCATTACCCAGGGCAGAGAAAAACTGTTTTTT
CSITQGREKLFF
>.|.|TRBJ2-7|TRBV28
TGTGCCAGCAGTCCCCCCCTTCTAGCATACGAGCAGTACTTC
CASSPPLLAYEQYF
>.|TRBD1|TRBJ1-2|TRBV4-1
TGCGCCAGCAGCCAAGGGGACAGAGCTAACTATGGCTACACCTTC
CASSQGDRANYGYTF
>.|.|TRBJ1-3|TRBV4-1
TGCGCCAGCAGCCTCTCCGGTGGCCGGACTCCCCGGGCGGGAAACACCATATATTTT
CASSLSGGRTPRAGNTIYF
>once|TRBD1|TRBJ2-7|TRBV6-5
TGTGCCAGCAGTAGGACAGGGGTGGATCTCTACGAGCAGTACTTC
CASSRTGVDLYEQYF
>.|.|TRBJ1-4|TRBV11-2
TGTGCCAGCAGCACTCAGCGATCAACTAATGAAAAACTGTTTTTT
CASSTQRSTNEKLFF
>.|.|TRBJ2-7|TRBV4-2
TGTGCCAGCAGCCAAGGGGGGGGCCTCTACGAGCAGTACTTC
CASSQGGGLYEQYF
>many|TRBD2|TRBJ2-1|TRBV9
TGTGCCAGCAGCGACCCCTTAGGGACTAGCGGGAGTGGCACCTACAATGAGCAGTTCTTC
CASSDPLGTSGSGTYNEQFF
>.|.|TRBJ1-6|TRBV5-1
TGCGCCAGCAGCTTGGTACCCCCGGGACATCAAAACTCCTATAATTCACCCCTCCACTTT
CASSLVPPGHQNSYNSPLHF
>.|TRBD1|TRBJ1-5|TRBV6-1
TGTGCCAGCAGCAAAACAGGGGGTGATCAGCCCCAGCATTTT
CASSKTGGDQPQHF
>.|TRBD1|TRBJ1-2|TRBV6-1
TGTGCCAGCAGTGCCCGCGCTTCGACAGGGGCCGGAACTAACTATGGCTACACCTTC
CASSARASTGAGTNYGYTF
>.|TRBD2|TRBJ2-4|TRBV5-1
TGCGCCAGCAGCCTGGCGCTAGCGGGGCCCAAAAACATTCAGTACTTC
CASSLALAGPKNIQYF
>.|.|TRBJ1-5|TRBV7-2
TGTGCCAGCAGCTTCAAGCGCTATAGCAATCAGCCCCAGCATTTT
CASSFKRYSNQPQHF
>.|TRBD1|TRBJ2-5|TRBV19
TGTGCCAGCACTCAGGGGGCAGGGGAGACCCAGTACTTC
CASTQGAGETQYF
>.|.|TRBJ1-1|TRBV29-1
TGCAGCGTTGGCGGTACCCTGAACACTGAAGCTTTCTTT
CSVGGTLNTEAFF
>.|.|TRBJ1-1|TRBV4-2
TGTGCCAGCAGCCAAGAAGGTGGAGGTGAAGCTTTCTTT
CASSQEGGGEAFF
>.|.|TRBJ2-1|TRBV4-2
TGTGCCAGCAGCCAAGATCTTGCGGGACAGTTAAATGAGCAGTTCTTC
CASSQDLAGQLNEQFF
>.|TRBD2|TRBJ2-3|TRBV5-8
TGTGCCAGCAGCTACCCTAGCGGGTACACAGATACGCAGTATTTT
CASSYPSGYTDTQYF
>.|.|TRBJ2-6|TRBV28
TGTGCCAGCAGTTTAGGGGTCGGGGCTGGGGCCAACGTCCTGACTTTC
CASSLGVGAGANVLTF
>.|.|TRBJ1-2|TRBV5-1
TGCGCCAGCAGCCCCTACAGGGATTTGGTGGGCTATGGCTACACCTTC
CASSPYRDLVGYGYTF
>.|.|TRBJ2-5|TRBV19
TGTGCCAGTAGGCCGGCCGGATCAGGAGAGACCCAGTACTTC
CASRPAGSGETQYF
>.|.|TRBJ1-2|TRBV19
TGTGCCAGTAGTGACCCGGGATTAGGACCTGGCTACACCTTC
CASSDPGLGPGYTF
>.|TRBD1|TRBJ1-5|TRBV30
TGTGCCTGGAGCGGACAGGGCGGTCAGCCCCAGCATTTT
CAWSGQGGQPQHF
>.|TRBD1|TRBJ2-4|TRBV4-3
TGCGCCAGCAGCCAAGATCGCCCAGGGGGTTGGAACATTCAGTACTTC
CASSQDRPGGWNIQYF
>.|.|TRBJ2-7|TRBV5-6
TGTGCCAGCAGCCTATCGGGGGGCCCTTACGAGCAGTACTTC
CASSLSGGPYEQYF
>.|.|TRBJ2-2|TRBV7-3
TGTGCCAGCAGCTTATTAACTAGCACCGGGGAGCTGTTTTTT
CASSLLTSTGELFF
>.|TRBD2|TRBJ2-3|TRBV4-3
TGCGCCAGCAGCCCATTCCTCTCTAGCGGGAGTGGCACAGATACGCAGTATTTT
CASSPFLSSGSGTDTQYF
>.|TRBD2|TRBJ2-1|TRBV6-1
TGTGCCAGCAGTGAAGTCCATAGCGGGTCCTACAATGAGCAGTTCTTC
CASSEVHSGSYNEQFF
>.|.|TRBJ2-1|TRBV6-5
TGTGCCAGCAGTTACTCGGCCAGCAGGAGGGTCAATGAGCAGTTCTTC
CASSYSASRRVNEQFF
>.|TRBD2|TRBJ2-7|TRBV6-1
TGTGCCAGCAGTGAAGAGGCTGGGCGGGGGGCCTCCGAGCAGTACTTC
CASSEEAGRGASEQYF
>.|TRBD2|TRBJ2-1|TRBV4-1
TGCGCCAGCAGCCCTTTGGTCGGGACTAGGCACAATGAGCAGTTCTTC
CASSPLVGTRHNEQFF
>.|.|TRBJ1-1|TRBV27
TGTGCCAGCAAACTTCGAAGGCGGGGGGTCCTGACCCCGACCGTGGACACTGAAGCTTTCTTT
CASKLRRRGVLTPTVDTEAFF
>.|TRBD2|TRBJ2-5|TRBV5-1
TGCGCCAGCAGCTTGTGGGGGGGGACGGCGTACCAAGAGACCCAGTACTTC
CASSLWGGTAYQETQYF
>.|.|TRBJ1-5|TRBV7-8
TGTGCCAGCAGCCCCCACAGGTCATATCAGCCCCAGCATTTT
CASSPHRSYQPQHF
>.|TRBD2|TRBJ2-7|TRBV2
TGTGCCAGCAGTGAGGGACTAGAGAAGTACGAGCAGTACTTC
CASSEGLEKYEQYF
>.|.|TRBJ2-1|TRBV7-2
TGTGCCAGCAGCTTAGGAGCGCAGATATACAATGAGCAGTTCTTC
CASSLGAQIYNEQFF
>.|TRBD2|TRBJ2-3|TRBV25-1
TGTGCCAGCAGTGACAGCGGGGGGGCCCATACGCAGTATTTT
CASSDSGGAHTQYF
>.|TRBD1|TRBJ1-2|TRBV5-6
TGTGCCAGCAGCTTGGCCATCCTGGACAGGGATGGGAACTATGGCTACACCTTC
CASSLAILDRDGNYGYTF
>.|TRBD1|TRBJ1-2|TRBV6-5
TGTGCCAGCAGTTACCCCAGGGGGCCCCACACCTTC
CASSYPRGPHTF
>.|.|TRBJ2-2|TRBV30
TGTGCCTGGAGTCTCCCCCGTGGAGAACCGAACACCGGGGAGCTGTTTTTT
CAWSLPRGEPNTGELFF
>.|.|TRBJ1-1|TRBV29-1
TGCAGCGTTGAGCGGCGGCTGAACACTGAAGCTTTCTTT
CSVERRLNTEAFF
>.|TRBD1|TRBJ2-7|TRBV4-2
TGTGCCAGCAGCCACCGCTCGGGACAGGACTCCTACGAGCAGTACTTC
CASSHRSGQDSYEQYF
>.|TRBD1|TRBJ1-2|TRBV6-6
TGTGCCAGCAGTCAAATACAGGGGGCGCGTGGCTACACCTTC
CASSQIQGARGYTF
>.|.|TRBJ2-7|TRBV30
TGTGCCTGGAGTGTATGGGCTAGCGATTACTACGAGCAGTACTTC
CAWSVWASDYYEQYF
>.|.|TRBJ2-7|TRBV27
TGTGCCAGCAGTTTAGATCTATATAGCCACGAGCAGTACTTC
CASSLDLYSHEQYF
>once|.|TRBJ2-1|TRBV29-1
TGCAGCGTTGTAAAAGCCCTCCTCGGGAATGAGCAGTTCTTC
CSVVKALLGNEQFF
>.|.|TRBJ2-3|TRBV25-1
TGTGCCAGCAGTGAGGCCACGCGCACAGATACGCAGTATTTT
CASSEATRTDTQYF
>.|TRBD2|TRBJ2-6|TRBV11-3
TGTGCCAGCAGCTTAGATTGGGACTACTCTGGGGCCAACGTCCTGACTTTC
CASSLDWDYSGANVLTF
>once|.|TRBJ1-2|TRBV2
TGTGCCAGCAGTGTTGGGCCCAACTATGGCTACACCTTC
CASSVGPNYGYTF
>few|.|TRBJ1-5|TRBV2
TGTGCCAGCAGTGAAGTGGACAGTAATCAGCCCCAGCATTTT
CASSEVDSNQPQHF